These T cell receptor beta chains were read from a single sample in a study of blood T cell repertoires in COVID-19. Sequencing was performed with immunoSEQ multiplex PCR; in TCRdb, only in-frame clones are kept and a portion is missing. Of 150,000 to 180,000 clones listed, over 60% are singletons. The sample taken for sequencing was peripheral blood. Every receptor here comes from a man aged 80 or over with acute or convalescent COVID-19. CDR3s include the opening cysteine and the closing phenylalanine or tryptophan. Fields, in order: CDR3 DNA, CDR3 protein, D gene, V gene, clone size, J gene, CDR3 length. D genes are given only for firm matches. Expanded clones are given a class, and other clones once, few, many or no size at all.

CDR3 DNA: TGTGCCAGTAGTGATGGGAGCAGGTGGAATGGCTACACCTTC
CDR3 protein: CASSDGSRWNGYTF
D gene: NA
V gene: TRBV19
clone size: NA
J gene: TRBJ1-2
CDR3 length: 14

CDR3 DNA: TGTGCCAGCAGCAACTCGGCGGGAGGGGAGCAGTTCTTC
CDR3 protein: CASSNSAGGEQFF
D gene: TRBD2
V gene: TRBV7-8
clone size: NA
J gene: TRBJ2-1
CDR3 length: 13

CDR3 DNA: TGCGCCAGCAGCTTAGGGGGGACAGCGGGAAACACCATATATTTT
CDR3 protein: CASSLGGTAGNTIYF
D gene: TRBD1
V gene: TRBV5-1
clone size: NA
J gene: TRBJ1-3
CDR3 length: 15

CDR3 DNA: TGTGCCTGGGTTGGGACTAGCGGGATCACAGATACGCAGTATTTT
CDR3 protein: CAWVGTSGITDTQYF
D gene: TRBD2
V gene: TRBV30
clone size: NA
J gene: TRBJ2-3
CDR3 length: 15

CDR3 DNA: TGTGCCAGCAGCTTAGGACTAGTACTAACAGATACGCAGTATTTT
CDR3 protein: CASSLGLVLTDTQYF
D gene: NA
V gene: TRBV11-2
clone size: NA
J gene: TRBJ2-3
CDR3 length: 15

CDR3 DNA: TGTGCCAGCAGCTCCGGGACAGGCCCGTATGGCTACACCTTC
CDR3 protein: CASSSGTGPYGYTF
D gene: TRBD1
V gene: TRBV7-2
clone size: NA
J gene: TRBJ1-2
CDR3 length: 14

CDR3 DNA: TGTGCCAGCAGTACTCTAGCGGGGGGTTGGGAGACCCAGTACTTC
CDR3 protein: CASSTLAGGWETQYF
D gene: TRBD2
V gene: TRBV6-5
clone size: NA
J gene: TRBJ2-5
CDR3 length: 15

CDR3 DNA: TGTGCCAGCAGCTTAGTATCCTCGAACACTGAAGCTTTCTTT
CDR3 protein: CASSLVSSNTEAFF
D gene: NA
V gene: TRBV7-2
clone size: once
J gene: TRBJ1-1
CDR3 length: 14

CDR3 DNA: TGCGCCAGCAGCCCTGGGACTAGCGGCCAAGAGACCCAGTACTTC
CDR3 protein: CASSPGTSGQETQYF
D gene: TRBD2
V gene: TRBV5-1
clone size: NA
J gene: TRBJ2-5
CDR3 length: 15

CDR3 DNA: TGTGCCAGCAACAGGGGTAACTATGGCTACACCTTC
CDR3 protein: CASNRGNYGYTF
D gene: TRBD1
V gene: TRBV9
clone size: NA
J gene: TRBJ1-2
CDR3 length: 12

CDR3 DNA: TGCGCCAGCAGCTTGGGAGGGGGCGCCGATAATGAAAAACTGTTTTTT
CDR3 protein: CASSLGGGADNEKLFF
D gene: TRBD1
V gene: TRBV5-1
clone size: NA
J gene: TRBJ1-4
CDR3 length: 16

CDR3 DNA: TGTGCCAGCAGTGGACAGGGGCAAAGTGCAACTAATGAAAAACTGTTTTTT
CDR3 protein: CASSGQGQSATNEKLFF
D gene: TRBD1
V gene: TRBV6-1
clone size: NA
J gene: TRBJ1-4
CDR3 length: 17

CDR3 DNA: TGTGCCAGCAGCCAGACTTTTGGGACAGGGATGGTCTCCGGGGAGCTGTTTTTT
CDR3 protein: CASSQTFGTGMVSGELFF
D gene: TRBD1
V gene: TRBV3-1/TRBV3-2
clone size: once
J gene: TRBJ2-2
CDR3 length: 18

CDR3 DNA: TGTGCCAGCAGTTTCCCGGGGGGTGTCTACACCTTC
CDR3 protein: CASSFPGGVYTF
D gene: NA
V gene: TRBV7-9
clone size: NA
J gene: TRBJ1-2
CDR3 length: 12

CDR3 DNA: TGTGCCATCAGTGAGTCTAGCGGGGGAGGCACAGATACGCAGTATTTT
CDR3 protein: CAISESSGGGTDTQYF
D gene: TRBD2
V gene: TRBV10-3
clone size: NA
J gene: TRBJ2-3
CDR3 length: 16

CDR3 DNA: TGTGCCAGCAGTGAATGGAGCTACGAGCAGTACTTC
CDR3 protein: CASSEWSYEQYF
D gene: NA
V gene: TRBV6-1
clone size: NA
J gene: TRBJ2-7
CDR3 length: 12

CDR3 DNA: TGTGCCAGCAGCTTGCCCAGCGGAAGACAGGCGCCCACAGATACGCAGTATTTT
CDR3 protein: CASSLPSGRQAPTDTQYF
D gene: NA
V gene: TRBV5-4
clone size: NA
J gene: TRBJ2-3
CDR3 length: 18

CDR3 DNA: TGTGCCAGCTCCCGTGACAGGGGCGGAATGAACACTGAAGCTTTCTTT
CDR3 protein: CASSRDRGGMNTEAFF
D gene: TRBD1
V gene: TRBV18
clone size: few
J gene: TRBJ1-1
CDR3 length: 16

CDR3 DNA: TGTGCCAGCAGCTACGGGGGGCGCGGCACCGGGGAGCTGTTTTTT
CDR3 protein: CASSYGGRGTGELFF
D gene: NA
V gene: TRBV28
clone size: NA
J gene: TRBJ2-2
CDR3 length: 15

CDR3 DNA: TGCGCCAGCAGCCCCCAGACAGGGATACAAGAGACCCAGTACTTC
CDR3 protein: CASSPQTGIQETQYF
D gene: TRBD1
V gene: TRBV5-1
clone size: few
J gene: TRBJ2-5
CDR3 length: 15

CDR3 DNA: TGTGCCAGTAGTATAGATTCGGGGGGGGCGATTAAAGCCAAAAACATTCAGTACTTC
CDR3 protein: CASSIDSGGAIKAKNIQYF
D gene: TRBD2
V gene: TRBV19
clone size: once
J gene: TRBJ2-4
CDR3 length: 19

CDR3 DNA: TGTGCCATCAGTGACTCCCAGGACAGCGCGAACACCGGGGAGCTGTTTTTT
CDR3 protein: CAISDSQDSANTGELFF
D gene: NA
V gene: TRBV10-3
clone size: NA
J gene: TRBJ2-2
CDR3 length: 17

CDR3 DNA: TGTGCCAGCAGCCGACAAAGGACGAGCAGGGGCCTCACAGATACGCAGTATTTT
CDR3 protein: CASSRQRTSRGLTDTQYF
D gene: NA
V gene: TRBV28
clone size: once
J gene: TRBJ2-3
CDR3 length: 18

CDR3 DNA: TGCGCCAGCAGCTTGGGGTCAGGTTTAAACACTGAAGCTTTCTTT
CDR3 protein: CASSLGSGLNTEAFF
D gene: NA
V gene: TRBV5-1
clone size: NA
J gene: TRBJ1-1
CDR3 length: 15

CDR3 DNA: TGTGCCATCAGTGAGGGACTAGCGATCTACAATGAGCAGTTCTTC
CDR3 protein: CAISEGLAIYNEQFF
D gene: TRBD2
V gene: TRBV10-3
clone size: NA
J gene: TRBJ2-1
CDR3 length: 15

CDR3 DNA: TGTGCCACCTTTCGAGGCTCGGGAGAGACCCAGTACTTC
CDR3 protein: CATFRGSGETQYF
D gene: NA
V gene: TRBV10-3
clone size: NA
J gene: TRBJ2-5
CDR3 length: 13

CDR3 DNA: TGCGCCAGCAGCTTGTATTCAGGTCCTAACACTGAAGCTTTCTTT
CDR3 protein: CASSLYSGPNTEAFF
D gene: NA
V gene: TRBV5-1
clone size: NA
J gene: TRBJ1-1
CDR3 length: 15

CDR3 DNA: TGTGCCAGCAGACGGACAGGGGAGACCCAGTACTTC
CDR3 protein: CASRRTGETQYF
D gene: TRBD1
V gene: TRBV12-3/TRBV12-4
clone size: NA
J gene: TRBJ2-5
CDR3 length: 12

CDR3 DNA: TGTGCCAGCTCACCGAAACAGGGGGTTAGAGGCACTGAAGCTTTCTTT
CDR3 protein: CASSPKQGVRGTEAFF
D gene: TRBD1
V gene: TRBV18
clone size: once
J gene: TRBJ1-1
CDR3 length: 16

CDR3 DNA: TGTGCCAGCAGCCAAAGGGGTTCTGGAAACACCATATATTTT
CDR3 protein: CASSQRGSGNTIYF
D gene: NA
V gene: TRBV3-1/TRBV3-2
clone size: NA
J gene: TRBJ1-3
CDR3 length: 14

CDR3 DNA: TGTGCCAGCAGCTCATATAACAGGGACAACACCATATATTTT
CDR3 protein: CASSSYNRDNTIYF
D gene: NA
V gene: TRBV7-8
clone size: NA
J gene: TRBJ1-3
CDR3 length: 14

CDR3 DNA: TGTGCCAGCCGACGGGGTGAGAGCAATGAGCAGTTCTTC
CDR3 protein: CASRRGESNEQFF
D gene: NA
V gene: TRBV6-5
clone size: NA
J gene: TRBJ2-1
CDR3 length: 13

CDR3 DNA: TGTGCCAGCAGCTCCAGGGTGGGGACTGAAGCTTTCTTT
CDR3 protein: CASSSRVGTEAFF
D gene: NA
V gene: TRBV7-8
clone size: NA
J gene: TRBJ1-1
CDR3 length: 13